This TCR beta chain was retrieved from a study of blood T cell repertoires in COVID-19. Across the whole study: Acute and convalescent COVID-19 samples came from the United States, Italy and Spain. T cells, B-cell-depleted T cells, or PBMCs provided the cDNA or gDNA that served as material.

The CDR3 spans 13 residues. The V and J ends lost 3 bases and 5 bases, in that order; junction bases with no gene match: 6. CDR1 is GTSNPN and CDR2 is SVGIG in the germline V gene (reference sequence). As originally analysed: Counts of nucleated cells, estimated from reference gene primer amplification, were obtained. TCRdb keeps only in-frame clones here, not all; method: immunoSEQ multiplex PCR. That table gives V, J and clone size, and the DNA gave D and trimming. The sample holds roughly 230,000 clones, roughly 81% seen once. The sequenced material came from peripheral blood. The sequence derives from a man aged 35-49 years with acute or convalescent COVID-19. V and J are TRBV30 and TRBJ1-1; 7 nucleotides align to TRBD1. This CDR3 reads CAWSANRGTEAFF. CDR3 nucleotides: TGTGCCTGGAGCGCAAACAGGGGTACTGAAGCTTTCTTT.